This TCR beta chain was recorded in a study of T cell clonality in common variable immunodeficiency. TCRdb's copy holds only in-frame clones and misses some; the assay was immunoSEQ multiplex PCR. The sample was found to contain about 40,000 clones, and every one recurs. This clone was detected ten times or more. The read ends 3 residues before the CDR3 terminus; that terminus is restored from the germline J gene. The V gene lost 8 bases and the J gene lost 10 bases, with 18 bases spanning the gap. Germline assignment: CDR1 LNHDA and CDR2 SQIVND (reference sequence). This CDR3 contains 14 residues. V and J are TRBV19 and TRBJ1-6; D is ambiguous. The sample consisted of peripheral blood mononuclear cells. The TCR comes from a person aged 18 to 75 in good health. The CDR3 loop reads CASATRVVGSPLHF. The CDR3 DNA, read in part, is TGTGCCAGTGCTACTAGGGTGGTAGGGTCACCC. Using reference TRBV19 and TRBJ1-6 for the parts outside the CDR3, the full variable domain is DGGITQSPKYLFRKEGQNVTLSCEQNLNHDAMYWYRQDPGQGLRLIYYSQIVNDFQKGDIAEGYSVSREKKESFPLTVTSAQKNPTAFYLCASATRVVGSPLHFGNGTRLTVT.